Each of the 3 T cell receptor beta chains below was sequenced from the same sample in a study of shared clonotypes between healthy human individuals. Some clones are missing from TCRdb's copy, which holds only in-frame ones; the method was immunoSEQ multiplex PCR. The sample contains millions of clones, roughly 93% of which appear only once. Sample: naive CD4+ T cells from PBMCs. The subset was: CD45RA+ positively selected. The receptor source for this set is a man aged 18-30 years in good health. Some clones in this sample may be carry-over from other donors' samples.

The J gene is TRBJ1-3, the V gene TRBV5-1, with TRBD1 matching over 11 bases. Germline V gene data show CDR1 as SGHRS and CDR2 as YFSETQ. The CDR3 spans 16 residues. Unmatched junction bases numbered 6, after V lost 4 bases and J lost 3 bases. The CDR3 region has the DNA TGCGCCAGCAGCCCCGGACAGGGGGCTGTTGGAAACACCATATATTTT. It yields the protein CASSPGQGAVGNTIYF.

The chain couples TRBV6-4 to TRBJ1-3, with D tentatively TRBD1 (5 bases). The germline V gene has CDR1 MRHNA and CDR2 SNTAGT. Trimming took off 6 bases at V and 7 bases at J, with 19 bases between the two ends. This CDR3 spans 15 amino acids. DNA for the CDR3: TGTGCCAGCAGATGTCCCCCCAGGACATGGAACACCATATATTTT. Translating gives CASRCPPRTWNTIYF.

The gene calls are TRBV6-6 and TRBJ2-3, with D perhaps matching TRBD1 (6 bases). Trimming stripped 1 base from V and 0 bases from J, with 11 bases between. Germline values: CDR1 MNHNY, CDR2 SVGAGI (reference sequence). The CDR3 has 16 residues. For the CDR3, the DNA is TGTGCCAGCAGTTACTTGTGGACAGATAGCACAGATACGCAGTATTTT. Protein sequence: CASSYLWTDSTDTQYF.